This record concerns one T cell receptor beta chain sequence. Its antigen is currently unknown. This record comes from a study of shared clonotypes between healthy human individuals. The study's findings and limits: Enrolling few donors narrowed the genetic and exposure-history diversity that was represented. Sorted-subset samples were not fully sequenced, rarefaction indicated.

Profiled with immunoSEQ multiplex PCR; TCRdb holds only in-frame clones, not every one. The data contain 2,500,000 or so clones, 90% to 95% of them singletons. The CDR3 loop spans 15 amino acids. CDR1 and CDR2 from the germline V gene are MNHNY and SVGAGI (reference sequence). V gave up 7 bases and J gave up 3 bases, with 16 bases separating them. The sequencing sample was made of naive CD4+ T cells sorted from blood. Subset indicated: CD45RA+ positively selected. The chain combines TRBV6-6 with TRBJ2-1, with D possibly TRBD2 on 6 matching bases. This clonotype was obtained from a man aged 18 to 29 in good health. The CDR3 region has the DNA TGTGCCAGCACCCGACTAGGGCAAGACTACAATGAGCAGTTCTTC. Translated: CASTRLGQDYNEQFF.